Sequencing of this T cell receptor beta chain was carried out in a study of PD-L1 blockade in urothelial cancer (dated by TCRdb to about 2017). As for the study more broadly: Therapy was started in the mid-2010s for all patients, and atezolizumab 1,200 mg was administered intravenously every 3 weeks. About 85% of the 29 patients were males with bladder-origin urothelial cancer, and 18 of 29 reported a prior smoking history. Patients had an ECOG performance status of 0 or 1 and had received between 0 and 3 prior chemotherapy regimens. Blood samples were analyzed 3 weeks after the start of treatment (second dose) and 6 weeks after the start of treatment. Blood samples yielded a median of around 130,000 T cells and roughly 80,000 unique TCRs, with median clonality approximately 0.08. An exploratory multi-omic analysis was conducted of the somatic, immune and clinical correlates of response to PD-L1 blockade with atezolizumab in urothelial cancer. Pretreatment tumor samples, along with matched peripheral blood collected serially before and after atezolizumab treatment, underwent TCR sequencing. Durable clinical benefit was defined as a progression-free survival longer than 6 months, and TCR features were additionally tested against progression-free survival and overall survival. In the same patients who had TCR sequencing, pretreatment tumors also underwent whole exome sequencing and RNA sequencing. Nine patients achieved durable clinical benefit and some 21 did not. Approximately 29 patients had pretreatment blood TCR-seq, about 25 had at least one posttreatment blood collection, and about 25 had tumor TCR-seq. On the study overall, not on this receptor specifically: Improved progression-free and overall survival was found to be associated with pretreatment peripheral blood TCR clonality below the median. Small sample size (n ≈ 29) and many exploratory analyses mean the results are intended to be hypothesis-generating. Greater expansion of tumor-associated TCR clones in peripheral blood 3 weeks after the start of treatment was observed in patients with durable benefit (n of about 20, p = 0.022).

Synthetic TCR analog templates were spiked into each PCR so that absolute template abundance could be estimated from read counts. Using the immunoSEQ assay, TCRbeta CDR3 regions were amplified from genomic DNA with bias-controlled V and J gene primers. Rearranged TCRbeta segments were sequenced at approximately 20X coverage. The source study handled its data this way. Clustering was used to correct sequencing errors, and CDR3s were annotated against IMGT so that V, D and J genes could be assigned. Downstream analyses used only productive TCRbeta rearrangements and left out out-of-frame or stop-codon sequences. Clonality was calculated as one minus the Shannon entropy normalized by the log of the number of unique productive sequences. Fisher's exact test with Benjamini-Hochberg correction, at a threshold of adjusted p below 0.01, was used to find clones that differed between time points or between blood and tumor. Sourced from immuneACCESS, this table was stored by TCRdb with only in-frame sequences that have V and J called. A share of the clones is absent; for the studies checked, an unresolved V gene accounts for under half, and the remainder has no known explanation. Clonal size and the V and J genes are those of that table, whereas D and trimming came from the DNA. The sample yields fewer than 95,000 clones; roughly 84% were counted once. The ten largest clones take up 2% to 2.5% of the sample.

In the case of this clone: There is no known antigen for this receptor. It has no much larger one-base neighbor in the sample; base qualities were not kept.

The sample's time point, from its label and the paper: pretreatment peripheral blood. A total of roughly 30 patients with locally advanced or metastatic urothelial carcinoma, treated at Memorial Sloan Kettering on a trial protocol, made up the cohort. Peripheral blood mononuclear cells were collected pretreatment and during treatment, at between 1 and 8 total time points per patient. The Qiagen DNeasy Blood extraction kit was used to purify genomic DNA from total PBMCs and tumor samples. PBMCs were collected pretreatment and during treatment, and were isolated and stored as previously described. V sheds 5 bases and J sheds 9 bases, leaving 10 bases between their ends. The germline V gene encodes CDR1 SGHAT and CDR2 FQNNGV. The CDR3 sequence holds 11 residues, the cysteine and phenylalanine included. CDR3 DNA is the only sequence kept; it has 33 bases, read in frame from the first base.

The chain is encoded by TRBV11-2 joined to TRBJ2-5; D gene: possibly TRBD2, on 6 matching bases. This receptor was identified in a man between 60 and 70 years old with urothelial cancer. The sample consisted of PBMCs, taken around atezolizumab (anti-PD-L1) treatment. Here is the DNA: TGTGCCAGCAGCCTCCGCGGGGCCCAGTACTTC. Its protein reads: CASSLRGAQYF.